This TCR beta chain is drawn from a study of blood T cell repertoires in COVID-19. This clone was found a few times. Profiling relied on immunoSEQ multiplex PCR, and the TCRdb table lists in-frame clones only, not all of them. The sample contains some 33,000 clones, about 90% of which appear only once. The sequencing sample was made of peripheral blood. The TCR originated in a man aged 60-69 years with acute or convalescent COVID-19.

CDR3 coding DNA: TGTGCCAGCAGTGAATCCCTCTCCTCTATGCGGGATTCACCCCTCCACTTT. It codes for CASSESLSSMRDSPLHF. The rearrangement uses TRBV2 and TRBJ1-6; D is unresolved. Trimming stripped 2 bases from V and 8 bases from J, with 19 bases between. In germline, CDR1 is SNHLY, CDR2 FYNNEI. The CDR3 has 17 amino acids. The full variable domain, with the rest looked up from reference TRBV2 and TRBJ1-6, is EPEVTQTPSHQVTQMGQEVILRCVPISNHLYFYWYRQILGQKVEFLVSFYNNEISEKSEIFDDQFSVERPDGSNFTLKIRSTKLEDSAMYFCASSESLSSMRDSPLHFGNGTRLTVT.